This T cell receptor (beta chain) was identified in a study of OX40 agonist ivuxolimab in advanced cancers. Study-level background: The dose-escalation cohort had hepatocellular carcinoma, melanoma, renal cell or head and neck cancer. Under the entry rules, prior anti-PD-1, anti-PD-L1 or anti-CTLA-4 therapy was allowed, and less than 50% had some.

The CDR3 contains 12 residues. With 5 bases removed from V and 2 bases from J, the gap between germline ends came to 4 bases. Germline CDR1 is SQVTM and CDR2 is ANQGSEA. Here immunoSEQ multiplex PCR was the method, and the copy in TCRdb shows in-frame clones only, minus some. This table holds 55,000 to 60,000 clones, over 75% found once. Broader study findings: Clonal expansion in partial responders at 0.1-3.0 mg/kg ranked among the lowest.

On this clone: Its antigen remains unknown.

Sequenced here: CD4+ or CD8+ T cells sorted from blood, sampled in a trial of the OX40 agonist ivuxolimab. The origin of this receptor is an adult with an advanced solid tumor such as melanoma, head and neck, liver or kidney cancer. This chain joins TRBV29-1 and TRBJ2-6; D call uncertain. Here the CDR3 DNA reads TGCAGCGTTTGGGCTGGGGCCAACGTCCTGACTTTC. The encoded protein is CSVWAGANVLTF.